This TCR beta chain was retrieved from a study of tumor and adjacent non-tumor tissue in lung cancer (dated 2018 in TCRdb). Regarding the complete study: Of the cohort, around eleven patients had adenocarcinoma, 2 had squamous cell carcinoma and 1 had small cell lung cancer. About 30 paired specimens, one tumor and one normal lung sample per patient, were profiled by TCRbeta CDR3 sequencing. The 15 or so patients were aged roughly 31 to 80 years, included around 10 men and 5 women, and had TNM stage I to III disease. The study compared bulk TCRbeta repertoires between lung tumor tissue and matched distant non-tumor lung tissue from over 12 lung cancer patients. In total, sequencing yielded 95 million to 150 million productive TCRbeta reads, which works out to an average of about 4.17 million reads per sample.

Comment on this clonotype: Its target antigen remains unknown. An end of the junction does not agree with germline; a read error may underlie this.

Library preparation used multiplex PCR. Sequencing took place on an Illumina HiSeq 2500. Following protocols modified from ARM-PCR, the researchers constructed TCRbeta libraries through three rounds of nested PCR with primers (Table S4). Before sequencing, PCR products of 200-500 bp were cut from the gel and purified using the QIAquick gel extraction kit. Per the authors' processing: Trimmomatic was used to clean the reads, FLASH merged the cleaned reads into complete CDR3 sequences, and MiTCR assigned the sequences to V(D)J germline segments. Clonal diversity was calculated as the inverse Simpson's index using VDJtools. Productive reads were defined as in-frame sequences without a premature stop codon. TCRdb reran the public reads through fastp at Q25 and MiXCR, keeping productive beta chains. Rows matching on CDR3 protein sequence are summarized as one entry with the most common DNA and genes. TCRdb, not the original authors, processed these V and J calls. This sample has some 80,000 distinct CDR3 sequences in its table, and 76% of those were observed once. The top ten hold roughly a fifth of the sample.

Bulk unsorted tissue served as the source for RNA extraction, and RNA quality was assessed using a NanoDrop ND-1000 and an Agilent 2100. Normal lung samples were distant non-tumor tissue taken more than 3 cm from the tumor edge. Donors were newly diagnosed lung cancer patients admitted for thoracic surgery in China between August and November 2014, without prior chemotherapy. Patients who had received previous radiotherapy or chemotherapy, or who had another concurrent cancer, were excluded from the study. Pieces of surgical tissue measuring about 1-2.2 cm3 were kept in RNAlater solution and stored at -80 degrees C until use. Paper-wide results and their limitations: Neither the sequencing platform nor unique molecular identifiers are named or mentioned anywhere in the methods. Significantly higher TCR diversity was found in younger patients, and higher tumor TCR diversity was associated with shorter overall and disease-free survival. The cohort had only around 15 patients, and the authors noted that larger samples and more detailed clinical data are needed. A significantly larger cumulative share of the repertoire was made up by the top 100 clones in normal lung than in tumor tissue. Because peripheral blood was not sequenced, blood TCRbeta repertoires in the lung cancer patients of the study were not examined. TCR diversity (inverse Simpson) was significantly higher in tumor than in normal lung tissue (roughly 390 vs 170, P = 0.0075, Mann-Whitney U test).

The receptor's source is a woman between 45 and 60 years old with non-small cell lung cancer. Sequencing was performed on distant non-tumor lung tissue.

CDR3 sequence: CVSSYDYSGRETQYF. The DNA reads as follows: TGTGTCAGCAGTTACGATTATAGCGGGAGAGAGACCCAGTATTTC. The sequence joins TRBV6-6 to TRBJ2-5; TRBD2 fits 9 bases in the junction. CDR1 MNHNY and CDR2 SVGAGI were looked up in the germline V gene (reference sequence). Counted from cysteine to phenylalanine, this CDR3 has 15 amino acids. Just the 45-base CDR3 DNA is kept, in frame starting at base 1.